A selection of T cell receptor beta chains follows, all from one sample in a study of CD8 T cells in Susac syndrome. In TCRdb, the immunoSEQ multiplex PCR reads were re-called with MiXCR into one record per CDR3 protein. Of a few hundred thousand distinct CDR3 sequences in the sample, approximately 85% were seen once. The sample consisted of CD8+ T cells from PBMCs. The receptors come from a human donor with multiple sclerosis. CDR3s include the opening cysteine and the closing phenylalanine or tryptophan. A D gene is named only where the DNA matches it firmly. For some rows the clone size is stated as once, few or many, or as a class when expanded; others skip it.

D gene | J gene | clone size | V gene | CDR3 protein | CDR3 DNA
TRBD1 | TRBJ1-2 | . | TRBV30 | CAWSLGQGAGGYTF | TGTGCCTGGAGCCTGGGACAGGGGGCAGGAGGCTACACCTTC
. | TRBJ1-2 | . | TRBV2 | CASSGILDPNYGYTF | TGTGCCAGCAGTGGTATTCTGGACCCTAACTATGGCTACACCTTC
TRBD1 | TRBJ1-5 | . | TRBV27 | CASSLGTATNQPQHF | TGTGCCAGCAGTTTAGGGACAGCGACCAATCAGCCCCAGCATTTT
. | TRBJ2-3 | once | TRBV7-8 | CASSLKPPTSTDTQYF | TGTGCCAGCAGCTTAAAACCACCTACCAGCACAGATACGCAGTATTTT
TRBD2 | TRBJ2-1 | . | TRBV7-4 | CASSLVSLAGIRRLYNEQFF | TGTGCCAGCAGCTTAGTGTCCCTAGCGGGAATAAGACGGCTATACAATGAGCAGTTCTTC
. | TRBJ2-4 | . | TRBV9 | CASQGRERAKNIQYF | TGTGCCAGCCAGGGGCGGGAGAGGGCCAAAAACATTCAGTACTTC
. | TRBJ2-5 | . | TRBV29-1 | CSGLAETQYF | TGCAGCGGGCTGGCGGAGACCCAGTACTTC
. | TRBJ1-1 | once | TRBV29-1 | CSVDSGGITEAFF | TGCAGCGTTGACTCGGGGGGGATAACTGAAGCTTTCTTT
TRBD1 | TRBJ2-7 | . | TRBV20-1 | CSAPDRVVYEQYF | TGCAGTGCTCCTGACAGGGTGGTCTACGAGCAGTACTTC
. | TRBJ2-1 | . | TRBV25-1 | CASSQGHPSYNEQFF | TGTGCCAGCAGCCAGGGGCACCCTTCCTACAATGAGCAGTTCTTC
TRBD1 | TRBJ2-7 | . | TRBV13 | CASSLGDRWYYEQYF | TGTGCCAGCAGCTTAGGGGACAGGTGGTACTACGAGCAGTACTTC
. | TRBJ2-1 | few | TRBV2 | CASSGQTRSNNNEQFF | TGTGCCAGCAGTGGGCAGACTAGAAGTAACAACAATGAGCAGTTCTTC
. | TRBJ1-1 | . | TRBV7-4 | CASLVGPWNTEAFF | TGTGCCAGCCTCGTGGGGCCTTGGAACACTGAAGCTTTCTTT
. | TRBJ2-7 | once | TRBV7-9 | CASSNLEGRYEQYF | TGTGCCAGCAGCAACCTGGAGGGACGCTACGAGCAGTACTTC
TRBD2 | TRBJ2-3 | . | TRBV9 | CASSPRTSGGDTQYF | TGTGCCAGCAGCCCCCGGACTAGCGGGGGAGATACGCAGTATTTT
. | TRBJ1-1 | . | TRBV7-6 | CASKATAGDTEAFF | TGTGCCAGCAAAGCGACAGCAGGAGACACTGAAGCTTTCTTT
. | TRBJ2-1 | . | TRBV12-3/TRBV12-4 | CASSFSAGVPNEQFF | TGTGCCAGCAGTTTTTCGGCAGGGGTCCCTAATGAGCAGTTCTTC
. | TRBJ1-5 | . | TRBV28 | CASSNTRGDSNQPQHF | TGTGCCAGCAGCAATACCCGAGGGGATAGCAATCAGCCCCAGCATTTT